The clone carrying this T cell receptor beta chain occurred a few times. Its target is not known. This entry is derived from a study of CD8 T cells in ankylosing spondylitis. Study-level points and caveats: A motif of under ten highly homologous TCR beta variants was seen as apparently characteristic of ankylosing spondylitis blood.

Per germline, CDR1 SGHTA and CDR2 FQGNSA. V was pared by 5 bases and J by 6 bases, with 14 bases between. The CDR3 sequence is 13 residues long. MiXCR was run by TCRdb on the 5' RACE reads, yielding one entry per CDR3 protein. This table has 300,000 to 400,000 distinct CDR3 sequences, around 10% appearing once. The rearrangement joins TRBV7-2 to TRBJ2-7; weak D call: TRBD1 (6 bases). This sequence was found in a female donor with ankylosing spondylitis or in good health (not recorded which). The sequenced sample consisted of blood, either unsorted or a sorted T cell fraction (not recorded which). CDR3 sequence (DNA): TGTGCCAGCAGCGAAAACAGGGTAGGCGAGCAGTACTTC. Amino acids: CASSENRVGEQYF.